The rows below give T cell receptor beta chains drawn from one sample of a study of T cells after yellow fever vaccination. Each CDR3 protein is one row after TCRdb ran MiXCR on the 5' RACE reads. The sample has roughly 400,000 distinct CDR3 sequences, 15% to 20% seen once. The material sequenced was PBMCs, taken before the yellow fever booster vaccination. The receptors stem from a young man who received the YFV17D yellow fever vaccine. Each CDR3 is given with its conserved first and last residue. D genes are given only for firm matches. Only part of the rows carry a size: once, few, many, or a class if the clone is expanded.

TGTGCCAGCAGGGGCAGAGGCAACTATGGCTACACCTTC CASRGRGNYGYTF . 13 TRBJ1-2 . TRBV12-3/TRBV12-4
TGCAGTGCCGGGCCCCCAGGGAACTATGGCTACACCTTC CSAGPPGNYGYTF few 13 TRBJ1-2 . TRBV20-1
TGTGCCAGCAGCCCAGGACGGGTGGGCACCGGGGAGCTGTTTTTT CASSPGRVGTGELFF . 15 TRBJ2-2 . TRBV7-2
TGCGCCAGCAGTGCGGGGTCTGGGGCCAACGTCCTGACTTTC CASSAGSGANVLTF many 14 TRBJ2-6 . TRBV4-1
TGTGCCAGCAGCTCTGGGGACTTCGGTGCCTATGGCTACACCTTC CASSSGDFGAYGYTF . 15 TRBJ1-2 . TRBV6-1
TGTGCCAGCAGTTACTCTGGGTTACAGGGGGCAGCTTCACCCCTCCACTTT CASSYSGLQGAASPLHF . 17 TRBJ1-6 TRBD1 TRBV6-5
TGTGCCAGCAGTTACTCCTTGGGGCGGGGGGCCAACAATGAGCAGTTCTTC CASSYSLGRGANNEQFF . 17 TRBJ2-1 TRBD2 TRBV6-5
TGCGCCAGCAGCGAAGGGGAAGTCACAGATACGCAGTATTTT CASSEGEVTDTQYF few 14 TRBJ2-3 . TRBV5-1
TGCAGTGCTAGAGAATGGGGACTAGCGGGGGGGGATACGCAGTATTTT CSAREWGLAGGDTQYF few 16 TRBJ2-3 TRBD2 TRBV20-1
TGCGCCAGCAGCCAAGATCCGTCTCCCCCCCTATTAGGCTACACCTTC CASSQDPSPPLLGYTF few 16 TRBJ1-2 . TRBV4-1
TGTGCCAGCACCCTAGGAGCCCCGAGGGGACAGGGGATGTACTTC CASTLGAPRGQGMYF . 15 TRBJ2-7 TRBD1 TRBV11-1
TGTGCCAGCAGCGTAGCTGGGGGGGGCTACAATGAGCAGTTCTTC CASSVAGGGYNEQFF few 15 TRBJ2-1 TRBD2 TRBV9
TGCGCCAGCAGCTTTCTTGGGCACTACGAGCAGTACTTC CASSFLGHYEQYF . 13 TRBJ2-7 . TRBV5-1
TGTGCCAGCAGGATCAACGCAGGAGCTGAAGCTTTCTTT CASRINAGAEAFF . 13 TRBJ1-1 . TRBV7-9
TGTGCCAGCTCGCCTTCCGCGGGGGGCAAACAGCCCCAGCATTTT CASSPSAGGKQPQHF few 15 TRBJ1-5 . TRBV3-1
TGTGCCAGCAGCCAAGACTGGGACTACGAGCAGTACTTC CASSQDWDYEQYF few 13 TRBJ2-7 . TRBV3-1
TGCGCCAGCAGAGCGGCGTTACAGGCAAATGAAAAACTGTTTTTT CASRAALQANEKLFF . 15 TRBJ1-4 . TRBV5-1
TGTGCCAGCAGCCTCCTTACTAGCGGGGAGTCCAATGAGCAGTTCTTC CASSLLTSGESNEQFF . 16 TRBJ2-1 TRBD2 TRBV5-6
TGTGCCAGCAGCGTATTGTCAGGGGACTATGGCTACACCTTC CASSVLSGDYGYTF few 14 TRBJ1-2 . TRBV9
TGTGCCAGCAGCGACCGGGAATCTACCACTGAAGCTTTCTTT CASSDRESTTEAFF . 14 TRBJ1-1 . TRBV9
TGCAGTGCTAGTCCCAACAGGGGTTCCTACAATGAGCAGTTCTTC CSASPNRGSYNEQFF few 15 TRBJ2-1 TRBD1 TRBV20-1
TGTGCCAGCAGCTTAGCGCGACTAGCGGGGGGAACAGATACGCAGTATTTT CASSLARLAGGTDTQYF . 17 TRBJ2-3 TRBD2 TRBV7-9
TGCAGTGCTAAGGGTACCGGGGAGCTGTTTTTT CSAKGTGELFF many 11 TRBJ2-2 . TRBV20-1
TGTGCCAGCAGTTACTCGAAAGGGGCAGGTACTCAGCCCCAGCATTTT CASSYSKGAGTQPQHF few 16 TRBJ1-5 . TRBV6-5
TGTGCCAGCAGCTCCCCCCGGGACAGGGGAGTGAACACTGAAGCTTTCTTT CASSSPRDRGVNTEAFF . 17 TRBJ1-1 TRBD1 TRBV9
TGCAGTGCTAGCCGGGGTAGGGAAGGGACCCAGTACTTC CSASRGREGTQYF . 13 TRBJ2-5 . TRBV20-1
TGTGCCAGCAGCTTATCCGATCACGGGGCCGTGACTGAAGCTTTCTTT CASSLSDHGAVTEAFF . 16 TRBJ1-1 . TRBV7-2
TGCAGCGTTGAATCGGGGGCTAGGAGCTCCTACAATGAGCAGTTCTTC CSVESGARSSYNEQFF many 16 TRBJ2-1 . TRBV29-1
TGCAGTGCCCCTCCGGCGGGGCTGGGAGAGACCCAGTACTTC CSAPPAGLGETQYF few 14 TRBJ2-5 . TRBV20-1
TGTGCCAGCAGCTTGGACGGGTTCTATAATTCACCCCTCCACTTT CASSLDGFYNSPLHF few 15 TRBJ1-6 . TRBV5-6
TGTGCCAGCAGTCATGACAGGGGCACTGAAGCTTTCTTT CASSHDRGTEAFF . 13 TRBJ1-1 TRBD1 TRBV12-3/TRBV12-4
TGTGCCATCGCCCCCTCAGGGAAGGAAGGAAACACCATATATTTT CAIAPSGKEGNTIYF few 15 TRBJ1-3 . TRBV10-3
TGTGCCATCAGTGAGTCCCAGTACGAGCAGTACTTC CAISESQYEQYF many 12 TRBJ2-7 . TRBV10-3
TGCAGTGCTTTCTCTCGGACCAGACGGGAGACCCAGTACTTC CSAFSRTRRETQYF . 14 TRBJ2-5 . TRBV20-1
TGTGCCAGCAGCTTTGCCGGGACAGGGAGGGGGAACACTGAAGCTTTCTTT CASSFAGTGRGNTEAFF few 17 TRBJ1-1 TRBD1 TRBV5-6
TGTGCCAGCAGCTTAGCGGGTATGGAGACCCAGTACTTC CASSLAGMETQYF many 13 TRBJ2-5 . TRBV7-2
TGCGCCAGCAGGAGGCCGGAGGTGGAAACGCAGTATTTT CASRRPEVETQYF few 13 TRBJ2-3 . TRBV5-1
TGTGCCAGTAGTAGAGGACAGACCCTGGGGGACTATGGCTACACCTTC CASSRGQTLGDYGYTF once 16 TRBJ1-2 . TRBV19
TGTGCCAGCGGCCTTAGCGGGGGGGCTTACAATGAGCAGTTCTTC CASGLSGGAYNEQFF . 15 TRBJ2-1 TRBD2 TRBV7-3
TGTGCCAGCAGCCCTAGCGGGGCGAACACCGGGGAGCTGTTTTTT CASSPSGANTGELFF few 15 TRBJ2-2 TRBD2 TRBV11-2
TGTGCCAGCAGCTTGGGGCCGGAGAATGAAGCTTTCTTT CASSLGPENEAFF few 13 TRBJ1-1 . TRBV7-9
TGTGCCAGCAGCTTACTGGGGGCCGGAGATACGCAGTATTTT CASSLLGAGDTQYF . 14 TRBJ2-3 . TRBV7-2
TGTGCCAGCGGAAGGACAGGGAGCGGTCAGCCCCAGCATTTT CASGRTGSGQPQHF few 14 TRBJ1-5 TRBD1 TRBV6-2/TRBV6-3
TGCGCCAGCAGCCAATGGACAGTGAACACTGAAGCTTTCTTT CASSQWTVNTEAFF few 14 TRBJ1-1 . TRBV4-3
TGTGCCAGCAGTTTTTACAGCGGGGCCACAGATACGCAGTATTTT CASSFYSGATDTQYF few 15 TRBJ2-3 TRBD2 TRBV12-3/TRBV12-4
TGCGCCAGCAGCCAAGATTTTGATAGGGGTAACACCATATATTTT CASSQDFDRGNTIYF few 15 TRBJ1-3 . TRBV4-3
TGTGCCAGCAGCCAATCTTCCGCTGGGGCCAACGTCCTGACTTTC CASSQSSAGANVLTF few 15 TRBJ2-6 . TRBV3-1
TGTGCTAGTGGACCGACGGGGACTACTATCCCCGGGGAGCTGTTTTTT CASGPTGTTIPGELFF few 16 TRBJ2-2 TRBD2 TRBV12-5
TGTGCCAGCTCACCCTCAGGGGTAACGACTGAAGCTTTCTTT CASSPSGVTTEAFF few 14 TRBJ1-1 . TRBV18
TGTGCCAGCAGCCGAAACAGTTGGAACACTGAAGCTTTCTTT CASSRNSWNTEAFF few 14 TRBJ1-1 . TRBV3-1
TGTGCCAGCAGCCCGGGGTCGTACTATGGCTACACCTTC CASSPGSYYGYTF . 13 TRBJ1-2 . TRBV6-5
TGCGCCAGCAGCCACTCCATGAGAGACAGGGGTGGCACTGAAGCTTTCTTT CASSHSMRDRGGTEAFF . 17 TRBJ1-1 TRBD1 TRBV4-1
TGTGCCAGCAGCTTGGGGGGGGCTCAGAGTACTGCAGCTTTCTTT CASSLGGAQSTAAFF few 15 TRBJ1-1 . TRBV5-4
TGTGCCATCCTCGGGGTGGGAGGCACTGAAGCTTTCTTT CAILGVGGTEAFF . 13 TRBJ1-1 . TRBV10-3
TGTGCCAGCAGTTATGGGACAGTTGCTTTCTTT CASSYGTVAFF . 11 TRBJ1-1 TRBD1 TRBV6-6